The clone carrying this TCR beta chain was found once. The repertoire was sequenced with immunoSEQ multiplex PCR; TCRdb's copy has only in-frame clones and lacks some. The sample consists of some 11,000 clones, under 80% of them appearing once. These data are taken from a study of ipilimumab plus nivolumab after autologous stem cell transplantation. Germline CDR1 reads MRHNA; CDR2 reads SNTAGT. Trimming took 4 bases from V and 5 from J; bases not matched to a gene: 7. The CDR3 loop spans 15 amino acids. J is TRBJ2-5 and V is TRBV6-4; 10 bases are a match to TRBD2. This clonotype was sampled from a male donor with multiple myeloma. The specimen was PBMCs, collected in a trial of ipilimumab plus nivolumab as post-transplant consolidation. The CDR3 is CASSVLAGVMETQYF. The CDR3 DNA reads as TGTGCCAGCAGTGTTCTAGCGGGGGTTATGGAGACCCAGTACTTC.